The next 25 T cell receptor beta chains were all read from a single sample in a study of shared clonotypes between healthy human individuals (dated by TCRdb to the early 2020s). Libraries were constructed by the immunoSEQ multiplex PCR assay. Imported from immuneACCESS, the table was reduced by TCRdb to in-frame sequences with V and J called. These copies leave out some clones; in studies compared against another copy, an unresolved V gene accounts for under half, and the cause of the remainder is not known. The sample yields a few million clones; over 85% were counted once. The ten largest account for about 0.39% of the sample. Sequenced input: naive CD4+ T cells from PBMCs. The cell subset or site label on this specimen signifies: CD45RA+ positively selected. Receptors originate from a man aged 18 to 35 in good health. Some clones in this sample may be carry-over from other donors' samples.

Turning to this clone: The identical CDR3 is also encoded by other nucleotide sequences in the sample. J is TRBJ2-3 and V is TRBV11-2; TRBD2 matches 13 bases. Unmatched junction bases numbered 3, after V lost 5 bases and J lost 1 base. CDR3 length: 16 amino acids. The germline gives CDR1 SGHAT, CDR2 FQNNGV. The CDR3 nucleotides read TGTGCCAGCAGCCGAGGACTAGCGGGAGGCACAGATACGCAGTATTTT. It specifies CASSRGLAGGTDTQYF.

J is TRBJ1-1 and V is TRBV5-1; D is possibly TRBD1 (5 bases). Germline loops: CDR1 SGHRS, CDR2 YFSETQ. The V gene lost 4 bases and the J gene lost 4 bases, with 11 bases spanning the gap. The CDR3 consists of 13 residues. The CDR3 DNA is TGCGCCAGCAGCCCCTACGGGGGCACTGAAGCTTTCTTT. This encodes CASSPYGGTEAFF. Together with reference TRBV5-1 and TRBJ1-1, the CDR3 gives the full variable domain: KAGVTQTPRYLIKTRGQQVTLSCSPISGHRSVSWYQQTPGQGLQFLFEYFSETQRNKGNFPGRFSGRQFSNSRSEMNVSTLELGDSALYLCASSPYGGTEAFFGQGTRLTVV.

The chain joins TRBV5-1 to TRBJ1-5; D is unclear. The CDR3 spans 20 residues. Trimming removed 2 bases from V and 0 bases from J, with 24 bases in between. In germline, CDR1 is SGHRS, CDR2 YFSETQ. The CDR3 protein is CASSFRFLSDGRYSNQPQHF. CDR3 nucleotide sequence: TGCGCCAGCAGCTTTAGGTTTTTGTCTGACGGACGCTATAGCAATCAGCCCCAGCATTTT.

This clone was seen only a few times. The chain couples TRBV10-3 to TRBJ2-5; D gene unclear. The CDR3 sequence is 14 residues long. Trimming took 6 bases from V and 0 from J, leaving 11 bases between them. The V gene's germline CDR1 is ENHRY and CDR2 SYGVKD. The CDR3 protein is CAIRARNDQETQYF. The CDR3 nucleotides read TGTGCCATCAGAGCCCGCAATGACCAAGAGACCCAGTACTTC.

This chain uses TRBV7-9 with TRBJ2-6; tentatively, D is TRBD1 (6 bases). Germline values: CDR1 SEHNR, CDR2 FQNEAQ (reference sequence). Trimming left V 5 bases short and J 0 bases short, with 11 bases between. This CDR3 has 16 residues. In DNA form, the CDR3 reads TGTGCCAGCAGCCCTCAGGGGTACTCTGGGGCCAACGTCCTGACTTTC. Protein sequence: CASSPQGYSGANVLTF.

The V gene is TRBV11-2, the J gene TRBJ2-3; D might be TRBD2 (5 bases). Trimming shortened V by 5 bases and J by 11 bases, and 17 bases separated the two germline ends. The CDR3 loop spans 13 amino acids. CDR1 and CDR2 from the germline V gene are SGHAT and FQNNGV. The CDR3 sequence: CASSLRAGGGQYF. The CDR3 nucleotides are TGTGCCAGCAGCCTGCGCGCGGGTGGTGGGCAGTATTTT.

CDR3 amino acids: CASSPGVPGSYNEQFF. In nucleotides, the CDR3 is TGTGCCAGCAGCCCGGGAGTCCCGGGGTCCTACAATGAGCAGTTCTTC. V usage is TRBV9 and J usage is TRBJ2-1, with D possibly TRBD2 on 6 matching bases. The CDR3 is 16 residues long. V was cut by 4 bases and J by 1 base, with 15 bases left in between. The germline gives CDR1 SGDLS, CDR2 YYNGEE.

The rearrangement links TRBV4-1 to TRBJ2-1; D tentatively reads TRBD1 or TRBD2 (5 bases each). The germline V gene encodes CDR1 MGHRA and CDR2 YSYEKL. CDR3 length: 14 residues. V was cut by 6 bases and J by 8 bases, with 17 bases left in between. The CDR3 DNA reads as TGCGCCAGCAGTCACCGGGACGCTGCTGATGAGCAGTTCTTC. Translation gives CASSHRDAADEQFF.

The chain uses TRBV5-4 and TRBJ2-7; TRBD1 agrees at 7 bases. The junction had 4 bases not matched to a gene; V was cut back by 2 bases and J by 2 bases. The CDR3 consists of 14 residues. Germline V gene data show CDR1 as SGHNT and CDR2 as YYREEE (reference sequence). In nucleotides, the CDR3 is TGTGCCAGCAGCTTAAAACAGGGGACCTACGAGCAGTACTTC. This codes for CASSLKQGTYEQYF.

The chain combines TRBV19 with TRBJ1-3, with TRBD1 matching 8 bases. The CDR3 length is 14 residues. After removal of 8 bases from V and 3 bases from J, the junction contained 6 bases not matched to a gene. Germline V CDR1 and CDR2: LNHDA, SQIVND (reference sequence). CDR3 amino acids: CASRQGISGNTIYF. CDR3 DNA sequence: TGTGCCAGTCGACAGGGGATAAGTGGAAACACCATATATTTT.

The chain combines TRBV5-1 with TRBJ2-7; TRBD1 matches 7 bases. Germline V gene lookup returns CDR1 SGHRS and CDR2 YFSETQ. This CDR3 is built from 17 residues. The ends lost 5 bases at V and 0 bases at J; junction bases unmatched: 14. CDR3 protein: CASRRDSYPIFSYEQYF. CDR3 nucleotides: TGCGCCAGCAGACGGGACAGTTATCCCATCTTCTCCTACGAGCAGTACTTC.

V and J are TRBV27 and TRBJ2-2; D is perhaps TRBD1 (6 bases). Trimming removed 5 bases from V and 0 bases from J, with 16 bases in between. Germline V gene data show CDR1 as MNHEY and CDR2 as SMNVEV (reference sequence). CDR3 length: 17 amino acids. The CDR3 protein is CASSLQGIRPNTGELFF. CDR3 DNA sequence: TGTGCCAGCAGTCTCCAGGGGATTAGACCGAACACCGGGGAGCTGTTTTTT.

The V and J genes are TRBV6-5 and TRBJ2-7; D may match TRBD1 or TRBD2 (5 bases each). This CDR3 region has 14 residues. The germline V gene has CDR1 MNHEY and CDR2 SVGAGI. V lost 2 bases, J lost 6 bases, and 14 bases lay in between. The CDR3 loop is CASSYLGVGGEQYF. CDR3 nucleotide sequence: TGTGCCAGCAGTTACCTGGGGGTAGGAGGCGAGCAGTACTTC.

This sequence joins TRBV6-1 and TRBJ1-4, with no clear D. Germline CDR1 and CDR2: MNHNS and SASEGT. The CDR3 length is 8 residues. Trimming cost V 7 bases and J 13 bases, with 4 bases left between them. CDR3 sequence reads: CASKGLFF. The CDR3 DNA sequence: TGTGCCAGCAAAGGACTGTTTTTT.

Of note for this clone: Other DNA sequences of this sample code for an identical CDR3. CDR3 coding DNA: TGTGCCAGCTCGCCCCCTAGCACAGATACGCAGTATTTT. This encodes CASSPPSTDTQYF. This chain connects TRBV18 to TRBJ2-3; no reliable D call. The CDR3 spans 13 residues. CDR1 is KGHSH and CDR2 is LQKENI in the germline V gene. Trimming removed 6 bases at V and 0 bases at J, with 7 bases between.

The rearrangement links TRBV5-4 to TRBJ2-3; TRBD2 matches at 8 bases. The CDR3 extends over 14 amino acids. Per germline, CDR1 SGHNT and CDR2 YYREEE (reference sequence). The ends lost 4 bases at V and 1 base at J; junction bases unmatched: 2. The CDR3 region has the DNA TGTGCCAGCAGCGCGCGGGGGGGCACAGATACGCAGTATTTT. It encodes CASSARGGTDTQYF.

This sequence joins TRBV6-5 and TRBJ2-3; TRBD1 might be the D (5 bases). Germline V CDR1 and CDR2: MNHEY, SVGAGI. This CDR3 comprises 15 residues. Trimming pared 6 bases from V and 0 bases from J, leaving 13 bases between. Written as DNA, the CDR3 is TGTGCCAGCAGACCCCAGGGTTCTAGCACAGATACGCAGTATTTT. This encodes CASRPQGSSTDTQYF.

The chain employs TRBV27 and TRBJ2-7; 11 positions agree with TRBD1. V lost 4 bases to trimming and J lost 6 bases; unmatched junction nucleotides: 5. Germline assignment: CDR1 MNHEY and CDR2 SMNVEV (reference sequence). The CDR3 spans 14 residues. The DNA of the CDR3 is TGTGCCAGCAGTTCCCCGGGACAGGGGGGCGAGCAGTACTTC. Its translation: CASSSPGQGGEQYF.

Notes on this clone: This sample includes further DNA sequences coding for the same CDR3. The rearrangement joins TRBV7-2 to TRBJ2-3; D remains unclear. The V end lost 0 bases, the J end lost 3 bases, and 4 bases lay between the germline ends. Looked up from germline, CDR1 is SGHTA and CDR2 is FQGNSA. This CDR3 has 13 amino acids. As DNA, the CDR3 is TGTGCCAGCAGCTTAGCACGAACAGATACGCAGTATTTT. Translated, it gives CASSLARTDTQYF. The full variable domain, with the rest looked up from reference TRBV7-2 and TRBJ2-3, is GAGVSQSPSNKVTEKGKDVELRCDPISGHTALYWYRQSLGQGLEFLIYFQGNSAPDKSGLPSDRFSAERTGGSVSTLTIQRTQQEDSAVYLCASSLARTDTQYFGPGTRLTVL.

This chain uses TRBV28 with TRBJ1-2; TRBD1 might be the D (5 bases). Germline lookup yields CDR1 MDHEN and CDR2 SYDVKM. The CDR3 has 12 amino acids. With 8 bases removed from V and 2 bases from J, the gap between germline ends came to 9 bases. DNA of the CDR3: TGTGCCAGCGTTCGGGACAACTATGGCTACACCTTC. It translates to CASVRDNYGYTF.

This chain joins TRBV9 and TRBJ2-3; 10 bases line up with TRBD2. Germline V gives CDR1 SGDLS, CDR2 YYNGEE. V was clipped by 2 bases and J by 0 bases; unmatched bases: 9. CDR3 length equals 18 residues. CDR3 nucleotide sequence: TGTGCCAGCAGCGTCGGTGGTAGCGGGAGGACTAGCACAGATACGCAGTATTTT. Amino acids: CASSVGGSGRTSTDTQYF.

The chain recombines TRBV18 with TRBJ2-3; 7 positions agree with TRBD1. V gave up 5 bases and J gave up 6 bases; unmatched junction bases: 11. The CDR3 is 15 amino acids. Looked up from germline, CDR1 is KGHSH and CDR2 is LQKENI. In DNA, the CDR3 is TGTGCCAGCTCATACGGGACAGCCTCAGGGGATACGCAGTATTTT. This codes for CASSYGTASGDTQYF.

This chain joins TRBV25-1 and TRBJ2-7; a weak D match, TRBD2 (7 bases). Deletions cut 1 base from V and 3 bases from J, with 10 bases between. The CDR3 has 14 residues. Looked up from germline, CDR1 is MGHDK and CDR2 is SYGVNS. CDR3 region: CASSESGGLYEQYF. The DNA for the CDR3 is TGTGCCAGCAGTGAATCCGGGGGGCTCTACGAGCAGTACTTC.

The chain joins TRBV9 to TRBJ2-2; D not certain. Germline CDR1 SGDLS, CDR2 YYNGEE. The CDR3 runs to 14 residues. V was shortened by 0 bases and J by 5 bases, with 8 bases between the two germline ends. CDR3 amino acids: CASSVGRRTGELFF. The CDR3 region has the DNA TGTGCCAGCAGCGTAGGCCGGAGAACCGGGGAGCTGTTTTTT.

The CDR3 reads CASSLVGLAGGGNIQYF. In DNA form, the CDR3 reads TGTGCCAGCAGCTTAGTGGGACTAGCGGGAGGGGGGAACATTCAGTACTTC. The J gene is TRBJ2-4, the V gene TRBV7-2; 16 bases agree with TRBD2. With V trimmed by 1 base and J by 7 bases, 4 bases remained unmatched. The CDR3 covers 17 residues. CDR1 is SGHTA and CDR2 is FQGNSA in the germline V gene.